This entry features one T cell receptor beta chain sequence. Generated by immunoSEQ multiplex PCR, the TCRdb table keeps only in-frame clones and is missing some. The table has fewer than 70,000 clones, 80% to 95% seen once. The record originates from a study of T cell changes during pregnancy in multiple sclerosis. This CDR3 comprises 15 residues. V was pared by 4 bases and J by 0 bases, with 3 bases of the junction left unmatched. CDR1 and CDR2 (germline): GTSNPN, SVGIG (reference sequence). The chain recombines TRBV30 with TRBJ2-2; 9 bases map to TRBD2. The sequences come from peripheral blood, collected in the second trimester of pregnancy. This TCR was recovered from a female donor in good health, enrolled as a control in a pregnancy study. The CDR3 loop reads CAWTGGRANTGELFF. The CDR3 coding sequence is TGTGCCTGGACGGGCGGGAGGGCGAACACCGGGGAGCTGTTTTTT.